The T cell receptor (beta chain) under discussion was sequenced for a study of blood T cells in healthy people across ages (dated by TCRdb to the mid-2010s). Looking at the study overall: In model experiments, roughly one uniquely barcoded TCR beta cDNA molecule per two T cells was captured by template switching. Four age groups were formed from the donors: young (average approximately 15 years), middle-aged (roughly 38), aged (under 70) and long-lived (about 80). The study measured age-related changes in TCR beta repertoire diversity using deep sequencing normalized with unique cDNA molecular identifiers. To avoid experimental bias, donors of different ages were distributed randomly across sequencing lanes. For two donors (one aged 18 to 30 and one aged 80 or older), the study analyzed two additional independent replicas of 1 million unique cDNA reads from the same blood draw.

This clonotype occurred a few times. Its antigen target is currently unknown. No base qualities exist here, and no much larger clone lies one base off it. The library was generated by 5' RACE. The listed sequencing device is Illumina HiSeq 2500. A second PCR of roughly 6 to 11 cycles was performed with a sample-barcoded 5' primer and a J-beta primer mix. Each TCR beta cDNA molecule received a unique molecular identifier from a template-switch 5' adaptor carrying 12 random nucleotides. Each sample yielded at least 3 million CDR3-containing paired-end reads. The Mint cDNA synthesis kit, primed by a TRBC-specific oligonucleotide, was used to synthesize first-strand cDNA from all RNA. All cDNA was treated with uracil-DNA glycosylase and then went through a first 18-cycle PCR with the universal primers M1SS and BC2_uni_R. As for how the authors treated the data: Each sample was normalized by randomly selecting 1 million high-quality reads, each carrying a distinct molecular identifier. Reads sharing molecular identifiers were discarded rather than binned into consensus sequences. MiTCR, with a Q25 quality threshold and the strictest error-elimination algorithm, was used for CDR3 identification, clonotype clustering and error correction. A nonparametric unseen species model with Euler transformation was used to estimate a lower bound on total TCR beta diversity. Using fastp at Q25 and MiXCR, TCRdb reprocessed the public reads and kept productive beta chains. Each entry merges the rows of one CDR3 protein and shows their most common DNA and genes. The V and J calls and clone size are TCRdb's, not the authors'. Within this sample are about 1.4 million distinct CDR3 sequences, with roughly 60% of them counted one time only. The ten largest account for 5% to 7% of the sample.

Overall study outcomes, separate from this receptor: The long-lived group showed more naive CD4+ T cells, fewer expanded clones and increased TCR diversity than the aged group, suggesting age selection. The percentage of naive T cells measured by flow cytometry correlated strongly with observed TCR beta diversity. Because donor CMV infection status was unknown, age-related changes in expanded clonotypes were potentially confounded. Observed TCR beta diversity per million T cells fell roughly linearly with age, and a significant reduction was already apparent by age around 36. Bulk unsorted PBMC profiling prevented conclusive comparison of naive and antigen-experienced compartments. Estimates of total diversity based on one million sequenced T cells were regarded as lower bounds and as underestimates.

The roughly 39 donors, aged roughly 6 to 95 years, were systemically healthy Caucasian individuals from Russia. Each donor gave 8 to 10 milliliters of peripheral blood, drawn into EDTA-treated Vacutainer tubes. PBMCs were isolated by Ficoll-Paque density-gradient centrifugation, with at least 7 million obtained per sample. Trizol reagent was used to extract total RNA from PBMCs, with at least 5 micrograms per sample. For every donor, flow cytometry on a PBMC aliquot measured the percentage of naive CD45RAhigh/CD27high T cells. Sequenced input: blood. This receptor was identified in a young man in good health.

The bases are TGCAGCGCCGATGGATCCCCCAATGAGCAGTTCTTC. Translated, this gives CSADGSPNEQFF. This sequence uses TRBV29-1 and TRBJ2-1, with the D gene not clear enough to name. V loses 7 bases, J loses 6 bases, and the germline ends lie 13 bases apart. As encoded in the germline V gene, CDR1 is SQVTM while CDR2 is ANQGSEA. The CDR3 holds 12 amino acids from the cysteine to the phenylalanine. The DNA shown is the 36-base CDR3, in frame from base 1.